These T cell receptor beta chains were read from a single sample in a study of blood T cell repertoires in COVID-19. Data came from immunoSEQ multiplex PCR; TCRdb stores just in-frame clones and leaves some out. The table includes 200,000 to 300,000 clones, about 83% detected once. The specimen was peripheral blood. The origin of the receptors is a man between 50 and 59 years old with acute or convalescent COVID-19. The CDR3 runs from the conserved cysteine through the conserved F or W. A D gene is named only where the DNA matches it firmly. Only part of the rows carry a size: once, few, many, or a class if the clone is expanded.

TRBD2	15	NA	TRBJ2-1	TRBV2	TGTGCCAGCAGCCAGGGACTAGCGGGGGTCTATGAGCAGTTCTTC	CASSQGLAGVYEQFF
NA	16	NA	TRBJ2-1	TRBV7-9	TGTGCCAGCAGCGGCCTTCAATCAGGGGCTAAGGATGAGCAGTTCTTC	CASSGLQSGAKDEQFF
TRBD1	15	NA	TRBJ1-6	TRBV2	TGTGCCAGCAGCCAGGGGGCCCTCTATAATTCACCCCTCCACTTT	CASSQGALYNSPLHF
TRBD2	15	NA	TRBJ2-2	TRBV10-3	TGTGCCACCCACGTCAGCGGGACGAACACCGGGGAGCTGTTTTTT	CATHVSGTNTGELFF
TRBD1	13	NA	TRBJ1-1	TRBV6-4	TGTGCCAGCAGACGGACAGGGACGGCTGAAGCTTTCTTT	CASRRTGTAEAFF
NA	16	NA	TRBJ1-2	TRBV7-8	TGTGCCAGCAGCCGAGTATCGGGAGCTAGAGACTATGGCTACACCTTC	CASSRVSGARDYGYTF
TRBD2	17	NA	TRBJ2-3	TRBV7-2	TGTGCCAGCAGCCCCCCGTTATCGCAGGGGACTAGCGGTACGCAGTATTTT	CASSPPLSQGTSGTQYF
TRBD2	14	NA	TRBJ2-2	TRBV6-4	TGTGCCAGCAGCGTGACTAGCGGCACCGGGGAGCTGTTTTTT	CASSVTSGTGELFF
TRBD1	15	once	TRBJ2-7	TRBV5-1	TGCGCCAGCAGCTTGGTGGGACAGGCCTCCTACGAGCAGTACTTC	CASSLVGQASYEQYF
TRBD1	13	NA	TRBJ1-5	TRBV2	TGTGCCAGTGACAGGGGGCCCAATCAGCCCCAGCATTTT	CASDRGPNQPQHF
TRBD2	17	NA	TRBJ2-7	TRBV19	TGTGCCAGTAGTCGGCCCTCTAGCGGGGGATCCTGGTACGAGCAGTACTTC	CASSRPSSGGSWYEQYF
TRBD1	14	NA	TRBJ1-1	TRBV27	TGTGCCAGCAGCCCTCGGACAGGCGCCCTTGAAGCTTTCTTT	CASSPRTGALEAFF
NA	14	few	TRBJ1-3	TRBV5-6	TGTGCCAGCAGCTTGTATTCGAAGGGGAACACCATATATTTT	CASSLYSKGNTIYF
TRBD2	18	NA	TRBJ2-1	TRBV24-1	TGTGCCACCAGTGACCCCGCCGCGGGGGGTAGCTCCTACAATGAGCAGTTCTTC	CATSDPAAGGSSYNEQFF
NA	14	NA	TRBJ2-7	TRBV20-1	TGCAGTGCTAGTCCCGGGAGTGATCCTACGGGGCAGTACTTC	CSASPGSDPTGQYF
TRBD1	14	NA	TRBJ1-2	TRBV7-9	TGTGCCAGCAGCTTAGGACAGGGTAGGGATGGCTACACCTTC	CASSLGQGRDGYTF
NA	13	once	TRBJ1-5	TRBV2	TGTGCCAGCGGGAGGGACACCGATCAGCCCCAGCATTTT	CASGRDTDQPQHF
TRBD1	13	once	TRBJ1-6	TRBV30	TGTGCCTGGAGCGGACAGGGAAATTCACCCCTCCACTTT	CAWSGQGNSPLHF
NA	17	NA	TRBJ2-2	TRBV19	TGTGCCAGTAGTATATCCCAGGTGGGGAGTTCCACCGGGGAGCTGTTTTTT	CASSISQVGSSTGELFF
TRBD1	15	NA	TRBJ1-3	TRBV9	TGTGCCAGCAGCGCCCGACAGGGGTATGGAAACACCATATATTTT	CASSARQGYGNTIYF
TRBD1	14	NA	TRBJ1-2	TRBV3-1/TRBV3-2	TGTGCCAGCAGCCGCGGACAGGGGGCAGAGGGCTACACCTTC	CASSRGQGAEGYTF
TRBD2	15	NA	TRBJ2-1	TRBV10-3	TGTGCCTCCTTGGGAGCGGGAGGCACATCTAATGAGCAGTTCTTC	CASLGAGGTSNEQFF
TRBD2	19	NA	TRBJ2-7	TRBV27	TGTGCCAGCAGTCCGGGGGTGGGACTAGCGGGAACCCCATTTAACGAGCAGTACTTC	CASSPGVGLAGTPFNEQYF
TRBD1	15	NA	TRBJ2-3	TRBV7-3	TGTGCCAGCAGCTTGACAGGGATGGTGACAGATACGCAGTATTTT	CASSLTGMVTDTQYF
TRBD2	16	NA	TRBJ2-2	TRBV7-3	TGTGCCAGCAGCTCAAGGACTAGCGGGGGCACCGGGGAGCTGTTTTTT	CASSSRTSGGTGELFF
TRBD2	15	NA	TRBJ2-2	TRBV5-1	TGCGCCAGCAGCCAGGGAGGGCCAGTCACCGGGGAGCTGTTTTTT	CASSQGGPVTGELFF
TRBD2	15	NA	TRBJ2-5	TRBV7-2	TGTGCCAGCAGCAAGGGACTAGCGGGGTATGAGACCCAGTACTTC	CASSKGLAGYETQYF
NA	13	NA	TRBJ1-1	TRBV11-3	TGTGCCAGCAGCTACCCCGGGAACACTGAAGCTTTCTTT	CASSYPGNTEAFF
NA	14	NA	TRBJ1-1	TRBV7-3	TGTGCCAGCAGCTTGGGGACACCGAACACTGAAGCTTTCTTT	CASSLGTPNTEAFF
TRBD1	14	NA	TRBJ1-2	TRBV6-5	TGTGCCAGCAACCCTGGGACAGGGTTGGGTGGCTACACCTTC	CASNPGTGLGGYTF
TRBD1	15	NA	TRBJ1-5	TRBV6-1	TGTGCCAGCAGGAGGGACAGGGAGGGCAATCAGCCCCAGCATTTT	CASRRDREGNQPQHF
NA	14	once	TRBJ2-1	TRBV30	TGTGCCTTGCTGGTGAGGACTATCTACAATGAGCAGTTCTTC	CALLVRTIYNEQFF
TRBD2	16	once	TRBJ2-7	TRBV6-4	TGTGCCGCATTACCCAAAGAAGCGGGAGAGATTTACGAGCAGTACTTC	CAALPKEAGEIYEQYF
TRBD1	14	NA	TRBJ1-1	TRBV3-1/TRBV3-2	TGTGCCACCACGATTTGGGGACAGGGGACTGAAGCTTTCTTT	CATTIWGQGTEAFF
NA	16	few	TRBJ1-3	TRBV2	TGTGCCAGCAGTGAAGATCGGGGGTACTCTGGAAACACCATATATTTT	CASSEDRGYSGNTIYF
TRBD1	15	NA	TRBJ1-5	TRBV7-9	TGTGCCAGCAGCTCTACCGGGACAGGGGTCCAGCCCCAGCATTTT	CASSSTGTGVQPQHF
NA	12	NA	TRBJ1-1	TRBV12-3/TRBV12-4	TGTGCCAGCAGTTTAGCGCGTAGGGGGGCTTTCTTT	CASSLARRGAFF
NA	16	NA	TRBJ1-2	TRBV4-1	TGCGCCAGCAGCCAAGGACTGTCGGGGTCTAACTATGGCTACACCTTC	CASSQGLSGSNYGYTF
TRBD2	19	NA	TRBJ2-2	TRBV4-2	TGTGCCAGCAGCCTCCGGACTAGCGGGGGGGCTACCCGGAACGGGGAGCTGTTTTTT	CASSLRTSGGATRNGELFF
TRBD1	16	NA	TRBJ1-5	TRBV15	TGTGCCACCAGCAGAGCGACGGGACAGGGGAATCAGCCCCAGCATTTT	CATSRATGQGNQPQHF
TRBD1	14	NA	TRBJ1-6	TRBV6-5	TGTGCCAGCAGTTACCAGGGGGACAATTCACCCCTCCACTTT	CASSYQGDNSPLHF
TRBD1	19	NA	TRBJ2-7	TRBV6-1	TGTGCCAGCAGTGATTTGGTAAGGACAGGGGGTCCCCCAGCCTACGAGCAGTACTTC	CASSDLVRTGGPPAYEQYF
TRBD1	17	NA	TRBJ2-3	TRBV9	TGTGCCAGCAGCGTAGAGGGGGACAGGGGAATTCCAGATACGCAGTATTTT	CASSVEGDRGIPDTQYF